This T cell receptor (beta chain) was sequenced in a study of blood T cell repertoires in COVID-19. Study-wide context: Donors in the United States, Italy and Spain gave samples during acute or convalescent COVID-19. From T cells, B-cell-depleted T cells, or PBMCs came the material, which was cDNA or gDNA.

In the study's own analysis: Researchers report that nucleated cell counts were estimated from reference gene primer amplification. TCRdb's copy holds only in-frame clones and misses some; the assay was immunoSEQ multiplex PCR. For V, J and clone size, that table is used; D and trimming come from the DNA. The sample lists 250,000 to 300,000 clones; roughly 84% were seen once. This CDR3 is built from 15 residues. The germline V and J ends were trimmed by 0 bases and 0 bases, with 8 bases remaining between them. From germline, CDR1 is SEHNR and CDR2 FQNEAQ (reference sequence). The specimen sequenced was peripheral blood. The chain employs TRBV7-9 and TRBJ1-1; D is possibly TRBD1 (5 bases). This sequence was found in a woman younger than 30 with acute or convalescent COVID-19. CDR3 nucleotides: TGTGCCAGCAGCTTAGCGACAGAGATGAACACTGAAGCTTTCTTT. The encoded protein is CASSLATEMNTEAFF.